This TCR beta chain was profiled in a study of PD-L1 blockade in urothelial cancer. Study-level background: The analyses of blood took place 3 weeks (second dose) and 6 weeks after treatment start.

The time point here: peripheral blood 6 weeks after treatment start. Study-level points and caveats: Larger 3-week expansion of tumor-associated blood clones was seen in durable-benefit patients.

Sequencing was performed with immunoSEQ multiplex PCR; in TCRdb, only in-frame clones are kept and a portion is missing. This sample has some 39,000 clones, with approximately 81% found just once. Per the germline V gene, CDR1 is SGHNT and CDR2 is YENEEA. V dropped 5 bases and J dropped 2 bases, with 9 bases sitting between them. The length of the CDR3 is 13 residues. As to this clone: The antigen remains undetermined.

This TCR came from a man between 65 and 85 years old with urothelial cancer. The chain has TRBV11-3 and TRBJ1-1; D is undetermined. The starting material was PBMCs, obtained around atezolizumab (anti-PD-L1) treatment. The CDR3 reads CASSLLSNTEAFF. As DNA, the CDR3 is TGTGCCAGCAGCCTGCTTAGTAACACTGAAGCTTTCTTT.